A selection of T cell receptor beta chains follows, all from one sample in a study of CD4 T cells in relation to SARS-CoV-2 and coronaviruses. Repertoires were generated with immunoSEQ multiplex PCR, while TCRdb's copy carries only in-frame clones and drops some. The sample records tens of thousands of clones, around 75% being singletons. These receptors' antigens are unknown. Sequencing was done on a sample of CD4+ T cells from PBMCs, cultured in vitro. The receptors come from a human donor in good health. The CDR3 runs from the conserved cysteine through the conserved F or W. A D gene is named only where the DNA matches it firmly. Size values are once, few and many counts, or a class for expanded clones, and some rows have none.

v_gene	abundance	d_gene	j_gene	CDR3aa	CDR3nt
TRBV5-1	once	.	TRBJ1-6	CASSLEGSEGSPLHF	TGCGCCAGCAGCTTGGAGGGGTCCGAGGGTTCACCCCTCCACTTT
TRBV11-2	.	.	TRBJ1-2	CASSQRTSYGYTF	TGTGCCAGCAGCCAGCGGACCAGCTATGGCTACACCTTC
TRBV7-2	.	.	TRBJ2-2	CASSFEGTNTGELFF	TGTGCCAGCAGCTTTGAAGGAACGAACACCGGGGAGCTGTTTTTT
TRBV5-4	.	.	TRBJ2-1	CASSPTLLISSYNEQFF	TGTGCCAGCAGCCCTACCCTACTAATTAGCTCCTACAATGAGCAGTTCTTC
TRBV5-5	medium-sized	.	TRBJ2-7	CASSLVGNSYEQYF	TGTGCCAGCAGCTTGGTCGGGAACTCCTACGAGCAGTACTTC
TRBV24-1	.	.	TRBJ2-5	CATSVGSDPRETQYF	TGTGCCACCAGTGTGGGGAGTGACCCTCGGGAGACCCAGTACTTC
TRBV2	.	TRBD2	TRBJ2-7	CASRGLAAYEQYF	TGTGCCAGCAGGGGGCTAGCGGCCTACGAGCAGTACTTC
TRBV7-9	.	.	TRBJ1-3	CASVRAHPGNTIYF	TGTGCCAGTGTACGGGCCCACCCTGGAAACACCATATATTTT
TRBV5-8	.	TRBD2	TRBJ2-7	CASSYSASGAYEQYF	TGTGCCAGCAGCTACAGTGCTAGCGGGGCCTACGAGCAGTACTTC
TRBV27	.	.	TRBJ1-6	CASSLFGDFSPLHF	TGTGCCAGCAGTTTATTTGGGGACTTTTCACCCCTCCACTTT